Listed here are 9 T cell receptor beta chains from one sample, sequenced in a study of T cells in Graves' hyperthyroidism and ophthalmopathy. Amplified regions were TCR beta CDR3 sequences from RNA transcripts. First-round RT-PCR of the TCR CDR3 relied on the HTBI primer set. TCRdb fed the multiplex PCR reads into MiXCR, producing one record per CDR3 protein. Found here are roughly 580,000 distinct CDR3 sequences, about 43% of them singletons; the top ten hold roughly 8.2%. The sample consisted of peripheral blood or thyroid tissue (not recorded which). These receptors were taken from a woman aged 18-35 years with Graves' hyperthyroidism.

The chain carries TRBV2 and TRBJ2-7; no reliable D call. Trimming removed 5 bases from V and 0 bases from J, with 11 bases in between. The CDR3 is 14 amino acids. CDR1 and CDR2 (germline): SNHLY, FYNNEI. The CDR3 DNA reads as TGTGCCAGCAGTCTCCTTTTTAGCTCCTACGAGCAGTACTTC. Translating gives CASSLLFSSYEQYF.

This clonotype turned up a few times. The chain employs TRBV7-9 and TRBJ2-7; 12 positions agree with TRBD2. The V gene's germline CDR1 is SEHNR and CDR2 FQNEAQ (reference sequence). The CDR3 consists of 15 residues. V lost 6 bases, J lost 6 bases, and 9 bases stayed unmatched. CDR3 nucleotide sequence: TGTGCCAGCAGTCCCACACTAGCGGGAGGTCCCGAGCAGTACTTC. Protein sequence: CASSPTLAGGPEQYF.

J is TRBJ2-7 and V is TRBV7-6; perhaps TRBD1 as D (6 bases). V lost 1 base and J 7 bases, leaving 14 bases between the germline ends. The germline V gene has CDR1 SGHVS and CDR2 FNYEAQ. The CDR3 has 14 amino acids. The CDR3 loop reads CASSLGGPMGEQYF. The CDR3 nucleotides are TGTGCCAGCAGCTTAGGGGGGCCGATGGGGGAGCAGTACTTC.

This clonotype has a handful of counts. The V gene is TRBV7-9, the J gene TRBJ2-7, with TRBD2 matching 7 bases. Germline V CDR1 and CDR2: SEHNR, FQNEAQ (reference sequence). After removal of 5 bases from V and 3 bases from J, the junction contained 10 bases not matched to a gene. CDR3 length: 15 residues. CDR3: CASSQGLGLFYEQYF. The CDR3 nucleotides are TGTGCCAGCAGCCAGGGACTGGGACTATTCTACGAGCAGTACTTC.

This clonotype was observed at least ten times. Sequence at one end of the junction differs from germline and may be a read error. The CDR3 protein is CASSQGYRETQYF. Here the CDR3 DNA reads TGTGCCAGCAGCCAAGGTTACAGGGAGACCCAGTACTTC. This chain joins TRBV4-3 and TRBJ2-5; tentative D call: TRBD1 (5 bases). Germline CDR1 LGHNA, CDR2 YSLEER. This CDR3 has 13 residues.

This clonotype was found many times. The rearrangement uses TRBV29-1 and TRBJ1-2, with a possible D match to TRBD1 (6 bases). The CDR3 totals 13 residues. V gave up 2 bases and J gave up 0 bases, with 7 bases separating them. CDR1 and CDR2 from the germline V gene are SQVTM and ANQGSEA. CDR3 bases: TGCAGCGTTGAAAGGACAGCTAACTATGGCTACACCTTC. Translated, it gives CSVERTANYGYTF.

This clonotype was found a few times. This chain joins TRBV7-2 and TRBJ2-2; D gene uncertain. The CDR3 length is 14 residues. CDR1 and CDR2 (germline): SGHTA, FQGNSA. Trimming cost V 6 bases and J 1 base, with 9 bases left between them. CDR3 nucleotide sequence: TGTGCCAGCAGGCGGCTATTGAACACCGGGGAGCTGTTTTTT. Amino acid sequence: CASRRLLNTGELFF.

The chain links TRBV25-1 to TRBJ1-1; tentative D call: TRBD1 (5 bases). The V end was cut by 7 bases, the J end by 2 bases, with 11 bases between. Germline-derived CDR1 and CDR2 are MGHDK and SYGVNS. CDR3 size: 13 residues. CDR3 loop: CASIRRDNTEAFF. The CDR3 nucleotides read TGTGCCAGCATTAGAAGGGACAACACTGAAGCTTTCTTT.

The genes are TRBV13 and TRBJ1-3, with TRBD1 identical over 9 bases. This CDR3 spans 17 amino acids. Germline trimming cut 5 bases from V and 4 bases from J; bases unmatched to any gene: 12. CDR1 and CDR2 (germline): PRHDT, FYEKMQ (reference sequence). The CDR3 sequence is CASSENTGGVFGNTIYF. For the CDR3, the DNA is TGTGCCAGCAGCGAGAATACAGGGGGCGTGTTCGGAAACACCATATATTTT. Full variable domain (outside the CDR3, taken from reference TRBV13 and TRBJ1-3): AAGVIQSPRHLIKEKRETATLKCYPIPRHDTVYWYQQGPGQDPQFLISFYEKMQSDKGSIPDRFSAQQFSDYHSELNMSSLELGDSALYFCASSENTGGVFGNTIYFGEGSWLTVV.